This TCR beta chain is drawn from a study of regulatory T cells in long-lasting Graves disease. Study information: For under 3 months, newly diagnosed Graves' patients had been taking antithyroid drugs.

This sample's time point: newly diagnosed GD, antithyroid drugs for less than 3 months. RNA from PBMCs was the source of the TCR library. Arm-PCR of CDR3 regions and iRepertoire HTBI primers were used to build TCR beta libraries. TCRdb used MiXCR to reprocess the multiplex PCR reads, holding one entry per CDR3 protein. The data contain around 500,000 distinct CDR3 sequences, roughly a sixth of them seen just once; the ten biggest clones take up 25%. There are many counts of this clonotype. Separately, the same data were catalogued under a study of T cells in Graves' hyperthyroidism and ophthalmopathy.

Source: peripheral blood mononuclear cells (PBMCs), taken at new diagnosis, from a patient treated with antithyroid drugs. The receptor's source is a middle-aged woman with Graves disease.

The CDR3 bases are TGTGCCAGCAGTATGGGCCGGGGGCGCGAAGAGACCCAGTACTTC. This sequence encodes CASSMGRGREETQYF. The genes are TRBV6-1 and TRBJ2-5; perhaps D is TRBD1 or TRBD2 (6 bases each). The CDR3 extends over 15 amino acids. CDR1 and CDR2 (germline): MNHNS, SASEGT. Trimming left V 5 bases short and J 3 bases short, with 16 bases between.